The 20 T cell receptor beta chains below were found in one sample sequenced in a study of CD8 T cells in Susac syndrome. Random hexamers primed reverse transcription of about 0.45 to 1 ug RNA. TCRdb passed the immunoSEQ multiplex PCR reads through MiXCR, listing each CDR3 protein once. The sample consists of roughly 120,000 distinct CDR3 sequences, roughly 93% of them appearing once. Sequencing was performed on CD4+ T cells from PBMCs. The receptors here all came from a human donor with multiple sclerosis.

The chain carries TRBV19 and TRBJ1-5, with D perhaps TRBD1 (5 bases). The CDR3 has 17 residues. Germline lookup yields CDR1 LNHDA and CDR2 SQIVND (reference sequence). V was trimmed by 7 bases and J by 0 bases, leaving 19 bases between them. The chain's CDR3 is CASTGTRWTYSNQPQHF. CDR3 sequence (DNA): TGTGCCAGTACCGGGACCCGATGGACTTATAGCAATCAGCCCCAGCATTTT.

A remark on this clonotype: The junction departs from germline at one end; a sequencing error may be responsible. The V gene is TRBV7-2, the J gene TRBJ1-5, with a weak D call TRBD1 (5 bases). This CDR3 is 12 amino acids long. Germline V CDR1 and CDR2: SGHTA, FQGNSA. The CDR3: CASGGVHQPQHF. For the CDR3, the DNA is TGTGCCAGCGGGGGGGTGCATCAACCCCAGCATTTT.

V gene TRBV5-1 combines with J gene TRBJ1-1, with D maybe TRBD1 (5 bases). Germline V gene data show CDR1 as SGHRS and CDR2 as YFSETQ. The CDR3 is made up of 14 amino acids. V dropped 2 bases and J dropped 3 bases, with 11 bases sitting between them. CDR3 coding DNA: TGCGCCAGCAGCTTCTGGGGGGTCGACACTGAAGCTTTCTTT. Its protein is CASSFWGVDTEAFF.

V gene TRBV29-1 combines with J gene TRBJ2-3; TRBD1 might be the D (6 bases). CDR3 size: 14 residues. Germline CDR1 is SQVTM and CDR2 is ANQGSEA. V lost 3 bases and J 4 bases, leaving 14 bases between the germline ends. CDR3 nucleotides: TGCAGCGTTGAGGTTAGGGGGAGAGCAGATACGCAGTATTTT. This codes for CSVEVRGRADTQYF.

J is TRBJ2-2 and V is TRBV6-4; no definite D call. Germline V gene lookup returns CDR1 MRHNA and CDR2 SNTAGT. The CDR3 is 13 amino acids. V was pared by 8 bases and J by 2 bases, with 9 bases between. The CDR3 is CASGHTNTGELFF. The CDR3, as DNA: TGTGCCAGCGGTCATACTAACACCGGGGAGCTGTTTTTT.

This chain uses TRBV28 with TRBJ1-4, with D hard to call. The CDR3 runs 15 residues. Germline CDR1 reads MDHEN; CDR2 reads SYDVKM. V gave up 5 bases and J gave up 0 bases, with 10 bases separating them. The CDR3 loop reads CASSPPTATNEKLFF. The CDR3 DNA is TGTGCCAGCAGTCCCCCCACGGCAACTAATGAAAAACTGTTTTTT.

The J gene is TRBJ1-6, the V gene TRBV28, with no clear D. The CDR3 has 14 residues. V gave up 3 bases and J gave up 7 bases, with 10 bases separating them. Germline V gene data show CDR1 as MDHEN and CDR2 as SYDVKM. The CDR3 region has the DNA TGTGCCAGCAGTTTGAACTCGCTCAATTCACCCCTCCACTTT. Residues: CASSLNSLNSPLHF.

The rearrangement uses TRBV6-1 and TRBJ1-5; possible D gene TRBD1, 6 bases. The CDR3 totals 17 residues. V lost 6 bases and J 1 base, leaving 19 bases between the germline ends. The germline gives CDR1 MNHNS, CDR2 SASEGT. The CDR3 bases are TGTGCCAGCAGCCCTCCGTTTTACAGGGCCAGCAATCAGCCCCAGCATTTT. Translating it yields CASSPPFYRASNQPQHF.

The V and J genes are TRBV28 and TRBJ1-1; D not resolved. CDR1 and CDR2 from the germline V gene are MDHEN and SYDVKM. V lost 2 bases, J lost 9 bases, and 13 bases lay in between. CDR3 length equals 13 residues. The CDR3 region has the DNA TGTGCCAGCAGTTTAAATGCGGCGGGGAAAGCTTTCTTT. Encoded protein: CASSLNAAGKAFF. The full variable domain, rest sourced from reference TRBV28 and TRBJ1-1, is DVKVTQSSRYLVKRTGEKVFLECVQDMDHENMFWYRQDPGLGLRLIYFSYDVKMKEKGDIPEGYSVSREKKERFSLILESASTNQTSMYLCASSLNAAGKAFFGQGTRLTVV.

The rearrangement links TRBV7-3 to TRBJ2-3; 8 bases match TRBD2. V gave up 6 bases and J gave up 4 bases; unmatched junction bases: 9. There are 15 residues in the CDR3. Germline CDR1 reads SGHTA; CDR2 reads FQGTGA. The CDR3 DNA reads TGTGCCAGCAGTAGCGGGACCTTCCCCGCAGATACGCAGTATTTT. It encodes CASSSGTFPADTQYF.

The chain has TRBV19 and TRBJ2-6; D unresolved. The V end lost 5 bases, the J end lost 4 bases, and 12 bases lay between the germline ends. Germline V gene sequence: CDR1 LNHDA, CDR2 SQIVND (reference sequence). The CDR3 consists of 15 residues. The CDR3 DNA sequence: TGTGCCAGTAGTCGCGACCTATCCGGGGCCAACGTCCTGACTTTC. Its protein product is CASSRDLSGANVLTF.

The CDR3 region is CASSLGLRQGLYGYTF. The CDR3 DNA reads TGTGCCAGCAGCTTGGGGCTGAGACAGGGACTCTATGGCTACACCTTC. This chain joins TRBV5-6 and TRBJ1-2, with TRBD1 matching over 7 bases. This CDR3 is built from 16 residues. The V gene's germline CDR1 is SGHDT and CDR2 YYEEEE. With V trimmed by 0 bases and J by 4 bases, 9 bases remained unmatched.

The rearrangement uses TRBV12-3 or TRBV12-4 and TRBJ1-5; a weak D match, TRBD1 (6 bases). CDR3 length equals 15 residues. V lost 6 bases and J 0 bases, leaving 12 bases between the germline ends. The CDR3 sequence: CASSLQGLSNQPQHF. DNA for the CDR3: TGTGCCAGCAGCCTACAGGGACTTAGCAATCAGCCCCAGCATTTT.

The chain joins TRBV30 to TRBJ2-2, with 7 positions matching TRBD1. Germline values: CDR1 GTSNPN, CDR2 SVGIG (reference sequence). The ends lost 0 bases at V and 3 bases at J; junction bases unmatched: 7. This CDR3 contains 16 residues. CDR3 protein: CAWSVVRQGDTGELFF. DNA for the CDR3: TGTGCCTGGAGTGTAGTAAGACAGGGAGACACCGGGGAGCTGTTTTTT.

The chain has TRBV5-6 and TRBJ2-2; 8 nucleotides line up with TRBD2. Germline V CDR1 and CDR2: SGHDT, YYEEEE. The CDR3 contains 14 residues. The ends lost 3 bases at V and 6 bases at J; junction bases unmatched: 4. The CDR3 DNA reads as TGTGCCAGCAGCTACTTGACTAGCGCCGGGGAGCTGTTTTTT. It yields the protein CASSYLTSAGELFF. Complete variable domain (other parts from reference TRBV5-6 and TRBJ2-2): DAGVTQSPTHLIKTRGQQVTLRCSPKSGHDTVSWYQQALGQGPQFIFQYYEEEERQRGNFPDRFSGHQFPNYSSELNVNALLLGDSALYLCASSYLTSAGELFFGEGSRLTVL.

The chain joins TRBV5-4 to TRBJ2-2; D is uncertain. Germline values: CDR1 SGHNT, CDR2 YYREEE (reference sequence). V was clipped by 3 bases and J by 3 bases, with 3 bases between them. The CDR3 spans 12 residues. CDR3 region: CASSWDTGELFF. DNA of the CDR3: TGTGCCAGCAGCTGGGACACCGGGGAGCTGTTTTTT.

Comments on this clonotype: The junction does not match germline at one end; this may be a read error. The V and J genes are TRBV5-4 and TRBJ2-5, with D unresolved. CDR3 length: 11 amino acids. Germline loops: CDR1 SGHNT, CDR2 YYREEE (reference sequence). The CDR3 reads CVSSSQETQYF. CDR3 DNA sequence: TGTGTCAGCAGCTCTCAAGAGACCCAGTACTTC.

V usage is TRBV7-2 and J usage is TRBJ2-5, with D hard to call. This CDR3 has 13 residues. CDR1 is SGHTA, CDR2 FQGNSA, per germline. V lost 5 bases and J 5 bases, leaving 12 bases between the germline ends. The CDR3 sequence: CASSRSMGETQYF. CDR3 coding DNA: TGTGCCAGCAGCCGGAGTATGGGGGAGACCCAGTACTTC.

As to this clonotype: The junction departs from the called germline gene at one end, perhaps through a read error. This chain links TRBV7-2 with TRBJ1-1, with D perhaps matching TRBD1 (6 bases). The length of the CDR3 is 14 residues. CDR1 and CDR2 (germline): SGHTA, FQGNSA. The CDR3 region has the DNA TGTGCCAGCAGCTTAAACGGGGGGCGGACTGAAGTTTTCTTT. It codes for CASSLNGGRTEVFF. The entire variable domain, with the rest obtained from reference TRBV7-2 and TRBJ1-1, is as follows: GAGVSQSPSNKVTEKGKDVELRCDPISGHTALYWYRQSLGQGLEFLIYFQGNSAPDKSGLPSDRFSAERTGGSVSTLTIQRTQQEDSAVYLCASSLNGGRTEVFFGQGTRLTVV.

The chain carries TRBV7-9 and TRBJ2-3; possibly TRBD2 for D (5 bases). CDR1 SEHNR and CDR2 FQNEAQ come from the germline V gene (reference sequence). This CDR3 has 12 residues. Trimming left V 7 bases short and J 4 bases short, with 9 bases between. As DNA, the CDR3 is TGTGCCAGCATCGCGGGTGCAGATACGCAGTATTTT. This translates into CASIAGADTQYF.